This entry describes one T cell receptor beta chain. Its antigen is unknown. The sample comes from a study of cytotoxic CD8 clonotypes in ibrutinib-treated CLL. Overall study context: Of a cohort that held some 10 relapsed/refractory and around 14 treatment-naive patients, under 18 were IGHV unmutated. Mean productive templates were 255,043; mean productive rearrangements were about 89,000.

The CDR3 has 15 amino acids. The V gene end was trimmed by 6 bases and the J gene end by 6 bases; junction bases not matched to a gene: 6. Germline CDR1 is MNHEY and CDR2 is SVGAGI. Study-level findings and limits: Treatment left the uncommon public clonotypes either contracted or stable in frequency.

The repertoire was sequenced with immunoSEQ multiplex PCR; TCRdb's copy has only in-frame clones and lacks some. Of 150,000 or so clones listed, over 75% are singletons. The chain uses TRBV6-5 and TRBJ2-4; TRBD1 matches 12 bases. Here the sequenced sample was PBMCs, taken at disease progression, from a patient treated with ibrutinib. The source is a human donor with chronic lymphocytic leukemia. The CDR3 DNA follows: TGTGCCAGCAGCTCGGGACAGGGGGCGGGAAACATTCAGTACTTC. This gives the protein CASSSGQGAGNIQYF.